This T cell receptor beta chain originates from a study of T cells expressing NK-cell markers. Study information: The sequencing cohort of eight donors included seven HCMV-seropositive individuals and one seronegative individual.

TCRdb reanalyzed the 5' RACE reads, giving one entry per CDR3 protein sequence and no DNA. This table holds some 140,000 distinct CDR3 sequences. Germline V gives CDR1 MGHRA, CDR2 YSYEKL. This CDR3 has 15 amino acids. The V call is TRBV4-1, the J call TRBJ2-5; the D call of TRBD2 rests on TCRdb alone, since no DNA is present to check it. The clonotype was recovered from a woman in her forties or fifties in good health. The specimen sequenced was blood T cells: a sorted CD56 or NKG2C T cell subset, CD4+ or CD8+ T cells, or bulk PBMC T cells (not recorded which). The CDR3 reads CASSTGGMPQETQYF.